This paragraph reports one T cell receptor (beta chain). This entry is derived from a study of blood T cell repertoires in COVID-19. Study context: The origin of the acute and convalescent COVID-19 samples was the United States, Italy and Spain.

TCRdb's table, derived via immunoSEQ multiplex PCR, lists solely in-frame clones and lacks some. The sample carries about 190,000 clones, 70% to 90% recorded once. The CDR3 extends over 14 amino acids. Germline-derived CDR1 and CDR2 are KGHDR and SFDVKD. The ends were cut back, 4 bases at V and 3 bases at J, with 11 bases in the middle. The receptor was isolated from a man aged 60 to 69 with active or convalescent COVID-19. The V and J genes are TRBV24-1 and TRBJ1-2, with a possible D match to TRBD1 (6 bases). Sequencing was performed on peripheral blood. CDR3 in amino acids: CATSDTDRYYGYTF. The CDR3 nucleotides are TGTGCCACCAGTGACACGGACAGATACTATGGCTACACCTTC.